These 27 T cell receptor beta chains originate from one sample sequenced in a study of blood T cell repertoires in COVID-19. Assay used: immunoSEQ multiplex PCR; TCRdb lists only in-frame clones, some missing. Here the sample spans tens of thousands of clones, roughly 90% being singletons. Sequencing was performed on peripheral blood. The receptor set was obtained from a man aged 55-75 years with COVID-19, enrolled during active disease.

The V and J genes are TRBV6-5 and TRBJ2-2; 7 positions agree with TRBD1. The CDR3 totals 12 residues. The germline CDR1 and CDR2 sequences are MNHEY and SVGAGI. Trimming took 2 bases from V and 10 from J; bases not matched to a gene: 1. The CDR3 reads CASSYDREELFF. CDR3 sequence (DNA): TGTGCCAGCAGTTACGACAGGGAGGAGCTGTTTTTT.

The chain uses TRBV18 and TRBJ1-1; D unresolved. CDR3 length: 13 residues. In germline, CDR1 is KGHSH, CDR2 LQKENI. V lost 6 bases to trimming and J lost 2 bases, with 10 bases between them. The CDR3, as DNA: TGTGCCAGCTCGTCAGGATTCAACACTGAAGCTTTCTTT. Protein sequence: CASSSGFNTEAFF. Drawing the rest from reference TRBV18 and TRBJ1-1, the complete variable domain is NAGVMQNPRHLVRRRGQEARLRCSPMKGHSHVYWYRQLPEEGLKFMVYLQKENIIDESGMPKERFSAEFPKEGPSILRIQQVVRGDSAAYFCASSSGFNTEAFFGQGTRLTVV.

CDR3 protein: CASRLRLEGGEKLFF. DNA of the CDR3: TGTGCCAGTAGGCTCAGGTTGGAGGGCGGTGAAAAACTGTTTTTT. The chain recombines TRBV19 with TRBJ1-4; D call uncertain. Germline-derived CDR1 and CDR2 are LNHDA and SQIVND (reference sequence). This CDR3 has 15 residues. V was clipped by 6 bases and J by 7 bases, with 18 bases between them.

The CDR3: CASSIGQGWELFF. DNA of the CDR3: TGCGCCAGCAGCATAGGACAGGGTTGGGAGCTGTTTTTT. This rearrangement joins TRBV5-1 to TRBJ2-2; 8 bases fit TRBD1. The CDR3 contains 13 residues. V lost 4 bases to trimming and J lost 9 bases; unmatched junction nucleotides: 5. Germline V gives CDR1 SGHRS, CDR2 YFSETQ. Complete variable domain (other parts from reference TRBV5-1 and TRBJ2-2): KAGVTQTPRYLIKTRGQQVTLSCSPISGHRSVSWYQQTPGQGLQFLFEYFSETQRNKGNFPGRFSGRQFSNSRSEMNVSTLELGDSALYLCASSIGQGWELFFGEGSRLTVL.

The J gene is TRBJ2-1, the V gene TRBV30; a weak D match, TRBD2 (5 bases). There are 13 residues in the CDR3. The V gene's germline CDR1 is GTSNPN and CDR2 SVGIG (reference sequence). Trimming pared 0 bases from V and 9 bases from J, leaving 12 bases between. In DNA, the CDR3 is TGTGCCTGGAGTGTAATTGGGGAGACTGAGCAGTTCTTC. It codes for CAWSVIGETEQFF.

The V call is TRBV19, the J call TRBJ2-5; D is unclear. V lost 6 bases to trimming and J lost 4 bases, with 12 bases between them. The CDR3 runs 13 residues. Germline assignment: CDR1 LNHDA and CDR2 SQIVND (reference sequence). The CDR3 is CASSFKPRETQYF. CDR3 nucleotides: TGTGCCAGTAGCTTCAAGCCCCGAGAGACCCAGTACTTC.

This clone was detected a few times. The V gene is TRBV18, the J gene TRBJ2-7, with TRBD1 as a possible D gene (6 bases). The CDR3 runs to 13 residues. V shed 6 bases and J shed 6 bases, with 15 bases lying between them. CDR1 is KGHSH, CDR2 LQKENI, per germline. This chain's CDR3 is CASSGTSGGEQYF. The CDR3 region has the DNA TGTGCCAGCTCCGGGACATCTGGGGGCGAGCAGTACTTC.

This CDR3 reads CASSKSTVTEAFF. The CDR3 DNA follows: TGTGCCAGCAGCAAAAGCACAGTCACTGAAGCTTTCTTT. The genes are TRBV11-1 and TRBJ1-1; D ambiguous. The V gene lost 5 bases and the J gene lost 4 bases, with 11 bases spanning the gap. Per the germline V gene, CDR1 is SGHAT and CDR2 is FQDESV (reference sequence). The length of the CDR3 is 13 residues.

In DNA, the CDR3 is TGTGCCAGCTCACCACCCGTGGGGAGCCAGCCCCAGCATTTT. Encoded protein: CASSPPVGSQPQHF. This rearrangement joins TRBV18 to TRBJ1-5; D call uncertain. Per the germline V gene, CDR1 is KGHSH and CDR2 is LQKENI. Between the trimmed V and J ends, which lost 0 bases and 7 bases, there was a span of 10 bases. This CDR3 has 14 residues. Full variable domain (outside the CDR3, taken from reference TRBV18 and TRBJ1-5): NAGVMQNPRHLVRRRGQEARLRCSPMKGHSHVYWYRQLPEEGLKFMVYLQKENIIDESGMPKERFSAEFPKEGPSILRIQQVVRGDSAAYFCASSPPVGSQPQHFGDGTRLSIL.

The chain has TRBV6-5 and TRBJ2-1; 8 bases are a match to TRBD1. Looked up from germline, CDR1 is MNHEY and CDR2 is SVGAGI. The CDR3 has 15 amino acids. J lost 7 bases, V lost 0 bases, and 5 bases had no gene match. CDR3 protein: CASSYSRTGLNEQFF. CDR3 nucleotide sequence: TGTGCCAGCAGTTACTCGAGGACAGGGTTAAATGAGCAGTTCTTC.

The CDR3 protein is CASSSATTSTNEKLFF. The CDR3 region has the DNA TGTGCCAGCTCATCAGCGACGACGTCAACTAATGAAAAACTGTTTTTT. V usage is TRBV18 and J usage is TRBJ1-4; D remains ambiguous. Trimming removed 5 bases at V and 0 bases at J, with 13 bases between. This CDR3 has 16 amino acids. Germline-derived CDR1 and CDR2 are KGHSH and LQKENI. The complete variable domain, with remaining parts taken from reference TRBV18 and TRBJ1-4, reads NAGVMQNPRHLVRRRGQEARLRCSPMKGHSHVYWYRQLPEEGLKFMVYLQKENIIDESGMPKERFSAEFPKEGPSILRIQQVVRGDSAAYFCASSSATTSTNEKLFFGSGTQLSVL.

The CDR3 DNA reads TGTGCCAGCAGCTTAGCTGGGACAGCCTCCTACGAGCAGTACTTC. It translates to CASSLAGTASYEQYF. The chain uses TRBV11-2 and TRBJ2-7; 7 nucleotides agree with TRBD1. This CDR3 spans 15 amino acids. J gave up 0 bases and V 1 base, and 3 bases lay outside the gene matches. Germline lookup yields CDR1 SGHAT and CDR2 FQNNGV.

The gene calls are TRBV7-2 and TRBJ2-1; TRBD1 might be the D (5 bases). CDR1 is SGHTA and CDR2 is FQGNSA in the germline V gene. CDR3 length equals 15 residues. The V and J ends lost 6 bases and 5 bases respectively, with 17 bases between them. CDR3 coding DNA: TGTGCCAGCAGTCGACAGCCATTAACTAACAATGAGCAGTTCTTC. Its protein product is CASSRQPLTNNEQFF. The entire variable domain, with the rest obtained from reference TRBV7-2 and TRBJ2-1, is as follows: GAGVSQSPSNKVTEKGKDVELRCDPISGHTALYWYRQSLGQGLEFLIYFQGNSAPDKSGLPSDRFSAERTGGSVSTLTIQRTQQEDSAVYLCASSRQPLTNNEQFFGPGTRLTVL.

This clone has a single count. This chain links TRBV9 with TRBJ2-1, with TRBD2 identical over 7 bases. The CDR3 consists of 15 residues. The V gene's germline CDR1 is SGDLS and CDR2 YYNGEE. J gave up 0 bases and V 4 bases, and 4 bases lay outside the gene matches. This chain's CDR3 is CASSLSGNSYNEQFF. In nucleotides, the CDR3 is TGTGCCAGCAGCCTCAGCGGGAACTCCTACAATGAGCAGTTCTTC.

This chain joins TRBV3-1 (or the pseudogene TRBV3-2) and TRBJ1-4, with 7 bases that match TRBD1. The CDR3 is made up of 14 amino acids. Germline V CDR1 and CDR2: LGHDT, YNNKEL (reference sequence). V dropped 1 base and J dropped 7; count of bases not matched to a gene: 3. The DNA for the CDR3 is TGTGCCAGCAGCCAAGCAGGGGGGTCTGAAAAACTGTTTTTT. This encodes CASSQAGGSEKLFF.

The chain's CDR3 is CASSIVVQETQYF. The CDR3 bases are TGTGCCAGTAGTATCGTAGTCCAAGAGACCCAGTACTTC. The chain couples TRBV19 to TRBJ2-5, with D unclear. The CDR3 is made up of 13 amino acids. The ends were cut back, 3 bases at V and 1 base at J, with 6 bases in the middle. CDR1 LNHDA and CDR2 SQIVND come from the germline V gene (reference sequence).

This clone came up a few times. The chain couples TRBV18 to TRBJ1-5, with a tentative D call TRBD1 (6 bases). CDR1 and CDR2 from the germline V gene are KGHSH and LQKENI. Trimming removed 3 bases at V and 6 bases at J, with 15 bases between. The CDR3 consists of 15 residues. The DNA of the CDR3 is TGTGCCAGCTCACCGGGCTCAGGGGTGGTTCAGCCCCAGCATTTT. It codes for CASSPGSGVVQPQHF.

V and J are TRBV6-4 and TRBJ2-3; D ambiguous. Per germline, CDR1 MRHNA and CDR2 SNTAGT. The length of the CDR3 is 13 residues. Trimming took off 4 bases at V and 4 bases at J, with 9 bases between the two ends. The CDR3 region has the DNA TGTGCCAGCAGTGCGACTCCTTCAGATACGCAGTATTTT. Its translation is CASSATPSDTQYF.

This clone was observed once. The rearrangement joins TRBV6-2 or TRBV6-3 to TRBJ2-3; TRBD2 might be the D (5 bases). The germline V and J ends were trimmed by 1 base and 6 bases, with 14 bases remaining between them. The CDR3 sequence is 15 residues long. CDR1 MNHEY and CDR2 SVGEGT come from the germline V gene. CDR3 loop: CASSYFGLKGDTQYF. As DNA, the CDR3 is TGTGCCAGCAGTTACTTCGGACTGAAAGGGGATACGCAGTATTTT.

The CDR3 here is CASSLDREETQYF. The CDR3 bases are TGTGCCAGCAGCCTGGACAGAGAAGAGACCCAGTACTTC. The chain links TRBV7-6 to TRBJ2-5, with a possible D match to TRBD1 (6 bases). With 5 bases removed from V and 3 bases from J, the gap between germline ends came to 10 bases. The CDR3 totals 13 residues. Germline CDR1 SGHVS, CDR2 FNYEAQ.

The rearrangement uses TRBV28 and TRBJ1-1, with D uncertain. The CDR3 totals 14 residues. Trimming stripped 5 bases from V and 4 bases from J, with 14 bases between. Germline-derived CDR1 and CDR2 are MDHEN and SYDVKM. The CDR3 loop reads CASSPGEGGTEAFF. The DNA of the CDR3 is TGTGCCAGCAGTCCTGGGGAGGGCGGCACTGAAGCTTTCTTT.

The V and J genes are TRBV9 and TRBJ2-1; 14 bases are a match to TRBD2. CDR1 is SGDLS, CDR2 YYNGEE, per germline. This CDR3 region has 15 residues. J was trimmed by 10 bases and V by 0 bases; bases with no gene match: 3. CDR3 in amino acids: CASSVGLAGGREQFF. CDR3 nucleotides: TGTGCCAGCAGCGTAGGACTAGCGGGAGGGCGCGAGCAGTTCTTC.

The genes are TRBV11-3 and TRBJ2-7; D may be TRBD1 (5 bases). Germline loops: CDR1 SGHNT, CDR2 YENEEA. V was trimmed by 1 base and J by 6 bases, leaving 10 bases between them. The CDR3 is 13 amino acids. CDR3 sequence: CASSLGGRGEQYF. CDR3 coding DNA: TGTGCCAGCAGCTTAGGCGGAAGGGGCGAGCAGTACTTC.

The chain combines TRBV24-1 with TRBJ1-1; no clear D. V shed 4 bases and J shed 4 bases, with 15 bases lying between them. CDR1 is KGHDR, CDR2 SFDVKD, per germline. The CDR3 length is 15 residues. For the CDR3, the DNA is TGTGCCACCAGTGAGTCCGGGTCGCTGGGCACTGAAGCTTTCTTT. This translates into CATSESGSLGTEAFF.

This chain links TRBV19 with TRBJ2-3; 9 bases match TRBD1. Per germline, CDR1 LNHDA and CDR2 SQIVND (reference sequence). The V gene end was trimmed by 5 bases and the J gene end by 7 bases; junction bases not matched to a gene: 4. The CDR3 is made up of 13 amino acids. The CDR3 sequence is CASSLQGANTQYF. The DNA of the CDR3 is TGTGCCAGTAGTCTACAGGGGGCTAATACGCAGTATTTT.

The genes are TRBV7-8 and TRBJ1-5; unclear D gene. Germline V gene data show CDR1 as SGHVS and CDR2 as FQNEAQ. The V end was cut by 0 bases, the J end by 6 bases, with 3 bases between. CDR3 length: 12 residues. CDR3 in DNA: TGTGCCAGCAGCTTAGCCGGTCAGCCCCAGCATTTT. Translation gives CASSLAGQPQHF.

The CDR3 DNA sequence: TGTGCCAGCAGCCTAAGACTCTTTAGCACAGATACGCAGTATTTT. Amino acid sequence: CASSLRLFSTDTQYF. The chain couples TRBV5-6 to TRBJ2-3; the D is unclear. Germline assignment: CDR1 SGHDT and CDR2 YYEEEE. This CDR3 spans 15 amino acids. Trimming shortened V by 4 bases and J by 0 bases, and 12 bases separated the two germline ends.